A selection of T cell receptor beta chains follows, all from one sample in a study of shared clonotypes between healthy human individuals. The protocol was immunoSEQ multiplex PCR, while the TCRdb copy is restricted to in-frame clones and leaves out a portion. The repertoire includes 2 million to 3 million clones, about 92% of them detected once, and over 0.12% sits in the top ten. The source material was naive CD4+ T cells sorted from blood. These receptors were obtained from a man between 18 and 29 years old in good health. The CDR3 runs from the conserved cysteine through the conserved F or W. D genes are given only for firm matches. A row's size may be missing; if present it is once, few, many or a size class.

TRBJ2-4 - - TRBV5-4 TGTGCCAGCAGCCGGGGGACAGTAGCCAAAAACATTCAGTACTTC CASSRGTVAKNIQYF
TRBJ1-4 - - TRBV5-4 TGTGCCAGCAGCTTGGAGGCAGGGGTTAAGGAAAAACTGTTTTTT CASSLEAGVKEKLFF
TRBJ2-7 - - TRBV5-4 TGTGCCAGCAGGATGGGCGGGGCGGCCCAGGTCTACGAGCAGTACTTC CASRMGGAAQVYEQYF
TRBJ2-5 - - TRBV6-5 TGTGCCAGCAGCCCCGGGACGAGCCAAGAGACCCAGTACTTC CASSPGTSQETQYF
TRBJ2-1 - - TRBV6-5 TGTGCCAGCAGTTATCAGCGCTCGAGCTCCTACAATGAGCAGTTCTTC CASSYQRSSSYNEQFF
TRBJ1-6 - once TRBV30 TGTGCCTGGAGTCCCCGGACAGATTCACCCCTCCACTTT CAWSPRTDSPLHF
TRBJ1-4 TRBD1 few TRBV7-2 TGTGCCAGCAGCTTAAACAGGGGTGGGGAAAAACTGTTTTTT CASSLNRGGEKLFF
TRBJ2-3 - - TRBV25-1 TGTGCCAGCAGTACAACCAGGGACCCCACTAGCACAGATACGCAGTATTTT CASSTTRDPTSTDTQYF
TRBJ1-2 TRBD1 - TRBV28 TGTGCCAGCAGTACGACAGGGCACTATGGCTACACCTTC CASSTTGHYGYTF
TRBJ2-1 TRBD2 - TRBV9 TGTGCCAGCAGCGTAGTCCTAGCGGGAGTGAATGAGCAGTTCTTC CASSVVLAGVNEQFF
TRBJ2-1 TRBD2 - TRBV6-4 TGTGCCAGCAGCCCTAGCGGGGGGGCCGGTGAGCAGTTCTTC CASSPSGGAGEQFF
TRBJ1-4 - - TRBV6-5 TGTGCCAGCAGTAAGAGTGCAACTAATGAAAAACTGTTTTTT CASSKSATNEKLFF
TRBJ2-7 TRBD1 - TRBV28 TGTGCCAGCCGTCTTGGGACAGGGACCTACGAGCAGTACTTC CASRLGTGTYEQYF
TRBJ2-7 - - TRBV10-3 TGTGCCACAATGGACAGTCACGAGCAGTACTTC CATMDSHEQYF
TRBJ2-5 TRBD2 - TRBV28 TGTGCCAGCAGCCGCTGGACTAGCGGAGACCAAGAGACCCAGTACTTC CASSRWTSGDQETQYF
TRBJ1-2 - once TRBV6-5 TGTGCCAGCAGTTACTCGGGAGGCCTAGCTAACTATGGCTACACCTTC CASSYSGGLANYGYTF
TRBJ1-3 - - TRBV19 TGTGCCAGTAGTCCTGGACGGGACCCTGGAAACACCATATATTTT CASSPGRDPGNTIYF
TRBJ2-5 - - TRBV5-4 TGTGCCAGCAGCCCTTCCGGGACAACCAGGGAGACCCAGTACTTC CASSPSGTTRETQYF
TRBJ2-2 - - TRBV7-8 TGTGCCAGCAGCCCGGGTTCAGCGAGGAACACCGGGGAGCTGTTTTTT CASSPGSARNTGELFF
TRBJ2-3 TRBD2 - TRBV4-1 TGCGCCAGCAGCCAAGAGGAGCGGGGGGTTGGCACAGATACGCAGTATTTT CASSQEERGVGTDTQYF
TRBJ2-5 TRBD2 - TRBV2 TGTGCCAGCACGGGACTAGCGGGAGAGACCCAGTACTTC CASTGLAGETQYF
TRBJ1-4 - - TRBV27 TGTGCCAGCAGTCCACAGGGTCGGACTAATGAAAAACTGTTTTTT CASSPQGRTNEKLFF
TRBJ1-3 - - TRBV5-1 TGCGCCAGCAGCTTGGGTTTAGGGTCTGGAAACACCATATATTTT CASSLGLGSGNTIYF
TRBJ1-3 - - TRBV5-4 TGTGCCAGCAGCTTGTTTATAGGCCTCTCTGGAAACACCATATATTTT CASSLFIGLSGNTIYF
TRBJ1-1 - - TRBV29-1 TGCAGCGCTTTGGGGGGGAACACTGAAGCTTTCTTT CSALGGNTEAFF
TRBJ1-1 - - TRBV11-2 TGTGCCAGCAGCTCGTCGTATAGGTCGGCTTTCTTT CASSSSYRSAFF
TRBJ2-5 - - TRBV5-1 TGCGCCAGCAGCTCCTTCAGCTGGGGAGAGACCCAGTACTTC CASSSFSWGETQYF
TRBJ2-2 - - TRBV28 TGTGCCAGCAGTTTAAGGGCGGGGACGAACACCGGGGAGCTGTTTTTT CASSLRAGTNTGELFF
TRBJ2-5 - - TRBV9 TGTGCCAGCAGCGCAGGAGGGGGATTTCGGGAGACCCAGTACTTC CASSAGGGFRETQYF
TRBJ2-2 - few TRBV9 TGTGCCAGCAGCAAGAACACCGGGGAGCTGTTTTTT CASSKNTGELFF
TRBJ1-3 - once TRBV2 TGTGCCAGCCGGACAGATTCTGGAAACACCATATATTTT CASRTDSGNTIYF